Listed here are 17 T cell receptor beta chains from one sample, sequenced in a study of radiation and T cells in renal cell carcinoma. Time point here: baseline pretreatment blood. The treatment: 15 Gy SBRT to primary tumor, nephrectomy 4 weeks later. Clones were read by immunoSEQ multiplex PCR, and TCRdb kept only the in-frame ones, dropping some. The sample holds 150,000 or so clones; around 90% are singletons and the top ten take approximately 4%. The sequenced sample was blood, obtained from a patient whose treatment included radiotherapy and nephrectomy. The receptor source for this set is a woman in her seventies with renal cell carcinoma.

V gene TRBV28 combines with J gene TRBJ1-5; TRBD1 matches 8 bases. Unmatched junction bases numbered 14, after V lost 3 bases and J lost 7 bases. The CDR3 has 17 amino acids. Germline CDR1 is MDHEN and CDR2 is SYDVKM. The CDR3 DNA sequence: TGTGCCAGCAGTTTCTTCGGCGGGACAGGTAACCGACAGCCCCAGCATTTT. The encoded protein is CASSFFGGTGNRQPQHF. The entire variable domain, with the rest obtained from reference TRBV28 and TRBJ1-5, is as follows: DVKVTQSSRYLVKRTGEKVFLECVQDMDHENMFWYRQDPGLGLRLIYFSYDVKMKEKGDIPEGYSVSREKKERFSLILESASTNQTSMYLCASSFFGGTGNRQPQHFGDGTRLSIL.

DNA for the CDR3: TGTGCCAGTAGTATAAACCAGGGTCTGGTTCAGCCCCAGCATTTT. Encoded protein: CASSINQGLVQPQHF. V usage is TRBV19 and J usage is TRBJ1-5, with D possibly being TRBD1 (5 bases). V was cut by 2 bases and J by 6 bases, with 14 bases left in between. CDR1 and CDR2 (germline): LNHDA, SQIVND (reference sequence). The CDR3 sequence is 15 residues long.

The rearrangement links TRBV5-1 to TRBJ2-7; unclear D gene. The CDR3 runs 15 residues. Germline CDR1 and CDR2: SGHRS and YFSETQ. The V and J ends lost 0 bases and 6 bases respectively, with 16 bases between them. The CDR3 is CASSLDRLKVGEQYF. CDR3 coding DNA: TGCGCCAGCAGCTTGGATCGGTTAAAGGTGGGCGAGCAGTACTTC.

The rearrangement joins TRBV30 to TRBJ1-2; D may be TRBD1 (6 bases). This CDR3 region has 13 residues. Germline V CDR1 and CDR2: GTSNPN, SVGIG (reference sequence). Trimming cost V 0 bases and J 7 bases, with 12 bases left between them. DNA of the CDR3: TGTGCCTGGAGTGTATCAGGGGTCGGTGGCTACACCTTC. Translation: CAWSVSGVGGYTF.

The genes are TRBV9 and TRBJ2-3; TRBD2 agrees at 14 bases. The germline CDR1 and CDR2 sequences are SGDLS and YYNGEE. This CDR3 is built from 16 residues. V gave up 4 bases and J gave up 5 bases; unmatched junction bases: 6. The DNA of the CDR3 is TGTGCCAGCAGCCTGACTAGCGGGGGGGTTGTAGATACGCAGTATTTT. Its translation is CASSLTSGGVVDTQYF.

A word on this clone: Other nucleotide sequences from this sample produce the same CDR3. The chain recombines TRBV6-1 with TRBJ1-3; D is uncertain. Trimming shortened V by 1 base and J by 0 bases, and 7 bases separated the two germline ends. CDR1 MNHNS and CDR2 SASEGT come from the germline V gene. The CDR3 runs to 15 residues. CDR3 DNA sequence: TGTGCCAGCAGTGAAGGGAGGAGCTCTGGAAACACCATATATTTT. Its translation is CASSEGRSSGNTIYF.

The V gene is TRBV27, the J gene TRBJ1-4; D unclear. From germline, CDR1 is MNHEY and CDR2 SMNVEV (reference sequence). Between the trimmed V and J ends, which lost 6 bases and 8 bases, there was a span of 13 bases. This CDR3 region has 13 residues. Written as DNA, the CDR3 is TGTGCCAGCAGCCTAGGGTTTTACGAAAAACTGTTTTTT. This translates into CASSLGFYEKLFF.

V gene TRBV27 combines with J gene TRBJ1-6, with 10 bases aligning to TRBD1. The junction had 7 bases not matched to a gene; V was cut back by 5 bases and J by 9 bases. The CDR3 totals 15 residues. Germline V gene data show CDR1 as MNHEY and CDR2 as SMNVEV (reference sequence). The DNA of the CDR3 is TGTGCCAGCAGTCCGACAGGGGGCTTCGGTTCACCCCTCCACTTT. As protein: CASSPTGGFGSPLHF.

The V call is TRBV19, the J call TRBJ1-5, with D perhaps TRBD1 (5 bases). The germline V gene has CDR1 LNHDA and CDR2 SQIVND (reference sequence). The CDR3 is 15 residues long. Trimming took off 9 bases at V and 3 bases at J, with 18 bases between the two ends. CDR3 sequence (DNA): TGTGCCAGCCACCGCGGAGGGACTCACAATCAGCCCCAGCATTTT. Amino acids: CASHRGGTHNQPQHF.

The CDR3 bases are TGTGCCAGCAGACCGATTCAGGGCTATGGCTACACCTTC. This translates into CASRPIQGYGYTF. V gene TRBV11-2 combines with J gene TRBJ1-2; D perhaps matches TRBD1 (5 bases). The V and J ends lost 6 bases and 4 bases respectively, with 12 bases between them. The CDR3 covers 13 residues. Germline V gives CDR1 SGHAT, CDR2 FQNNGV. Looking up the rest from reference TRBV11-2 and TRBJ1-2 gives the full variable domain: EAGVAQSPRYKIIEKRQSVAFWCNPISGHATLYWYQQILGQGPKLLIQFQNNGVVDDSQLPKDRFSAERLKGVDSTLKIQPAKLEDSAVYLCASRPIQGYGYTFGSGTRLTVV.

V is TRBV9 and J is TRBJ2-2, with a tentative D call TRBD1 (6 bases). The length of the CDR3 is 15 residues. From germline, CDR1 is SGDLS and CDR2 YYNGEE. V was pared by 2 bases and J by 7 bases, with 15 bases between. The CDR3, as DNA: TGTGCCAGCAGCGTGGTTGGGGGCGCAGGCGGGGAGCTGTTTTTT. Amino acid sequence: CASSVVGGAGGELFF.

The chain links TRBV7-2 to TRBJ1-1, with D tentatively TRBD1 (5 bases). Trimming left V 2 bases short and J 4 bases short, with 14 bases between. CDR3 length: 15 residues. Looked up from germline, CDR1 is SGHTA and CDR2 is FQGNSA. DNA for the CDR3: TGTGCCAGCAGCTTAAAAACGGGGCCCGGCACTGAAGCTTTCTTT. Amino acids: CASSLKTGPGTEAFF.

The chain combines TRBV30 with TRBJ2-7, with 7 bases fitting TRBD1. The CDR3 runs 14 residues. The germline CDR1 and CDR2 sequences are GTSNPN and SVGIG (reference sequence). J lost 4 bases, V lost 2 bases, and 8 bases had no gene match. CDR3 amino acids: CAWSPTGRGYEQYF. The CDR3 region has the DNA TGTGCCTGGAGTCCGACAGGGAGAGGATACGAGCAGTACTTC.

The chain combines TRBV7-2 with TRBJ1-3; 10 positions match TRBD1. V lost 2 bases to trimming and J lost 4 bases; unmatched junction nucleotides: 5. There are 16 residues in the CDR3. CDR1 and CDR2 (germline): SGHTA, FQGNSA. The DNA of the CDR3 is TGTGCCAGCAGCTTAATGACAGGGGGCACCGGAAACACCATATATTTT. Translation: CASSLMTGGTGNTIYF.

The chain recombines TRBV6-5 with TRBJ2-7; either TRBD1 or TRBD2 may supply D (5 bases each). Trimming pared 4 bases from V and 2 bases from J, leaving 12 bases between. The CDR3 is 14 amino acids. In germline, CDR1 is MNHEY, CDR2 SVGAGI. CDR3 nucleotide sequence: TGTGCCAGCAGTTCTCCGGGGCTGGCCTACGAGCAGTACTTC. Its protein is CASSSPGLAYEQYF.

The chain employs TRBV30 and TRBJ1-5, with a weak D call TRBD1 (5 bases). Germline CDR1 reads GTSNPN; CDR2 reads SVGIG (reference sequence). The CDR3 contains 14 residues. Deletions cut 0 bases from V and 3 bases from J, with 9 bases between. The CDR3: CAWSVGGDNQPQHF. CDR3 in DNA: TGTGCCTGGAGTGTGGGAGGGGACAATCAGCCCCAGCATTTT. The whole variable domain, filled in from reference TRBV30 and TRBJ1-5, reads SQTIHQWPATLVQPVGSPLSLECTVEGTSNPNLYWYRQAAGRGLQLLFYSVGIGQISSEVPQNLSASRPQDRQFILSSKKLLLSDSGFYLCAWSVGGDNQPQHFGDGTRLSIL.

Written as DNA, the CDR3 is TGTGCCAGCAGCCAATGGGTGGCGCAGGGGAATGAAAAACTGTTTTTT. Its protein product is CASSQWVAQGNEKLFF. The genes are TRBV4-2 and TRBJ1-4; D is perhaps TRBD1 (6 bases). V gave up 2 bases and J gave up 5 bases, with 15 bases separating them. Per the germline V gene, CDR1 is LGHNA and CDR2 is YNFKEQ. The CDR3 sequence is 16 residues long.